This TCR beta chain comes out of a study of molecular identifiers for immune sequencing clone quantification. This clonotype was found many times. TCRdb processed the PCR reads anew with MiXCR; each CDR3 protein has one entry. Among around 470,000 distinct CDR3 sequences listed, approximately 25% were seen once. The clonotype comes from a human donor in good health. Some libraries in this study had Jurkat cell RNA spiked in. Sample: naive CD8+ T cells from blood, with Jurkat cell RNA spiked in. Stated subset: FACS-sorted CD8+CD4-CCR7+CD45RA+ naive T cells.

CDR3 in amino acids: CASSEVGSPTYGYTF. DNA of the CDR3: TGTGCCAGCAGTGAAGTTGGCAGTCCTACCTATGGCTACACCTTC. The gene calls are TRBV6-1 and TRBJ1-2; D not certain. The CDR3 runs to 15 residues. V was shortened by 1 base and J by 4 bases, with 13 bases between the two germline ends. The germline gives CDR1 MNHNS, CDR2 SASEGT.